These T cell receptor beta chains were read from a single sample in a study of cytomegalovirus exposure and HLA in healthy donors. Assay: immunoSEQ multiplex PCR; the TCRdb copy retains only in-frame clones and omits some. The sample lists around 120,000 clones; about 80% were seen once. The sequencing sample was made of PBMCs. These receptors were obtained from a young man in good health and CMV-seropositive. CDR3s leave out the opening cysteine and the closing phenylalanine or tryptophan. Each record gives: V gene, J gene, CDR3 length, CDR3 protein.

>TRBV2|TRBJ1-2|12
ASSDLDRPYGYT
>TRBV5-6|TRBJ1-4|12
ASSFRDAGEKLF
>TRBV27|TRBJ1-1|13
ASSLTWTGRGEAF
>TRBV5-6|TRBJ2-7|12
ASSLGDSAYEQY
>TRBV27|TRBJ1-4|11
ASSFSRVRELF
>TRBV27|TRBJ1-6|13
ASSPPDRGLSPLH
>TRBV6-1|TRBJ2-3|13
ASSEGTGGADTQY
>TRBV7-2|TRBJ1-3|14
ASSLGPQGAGNTIY
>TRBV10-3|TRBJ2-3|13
ATRGTSGRTDTQY
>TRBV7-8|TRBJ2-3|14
ASSLAGGTHTDTQY
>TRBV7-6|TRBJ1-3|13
ASSSRDSLRDTIY
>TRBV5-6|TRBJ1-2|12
ASSSSGQLYGYT
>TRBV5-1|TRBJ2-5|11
ASSSSPRETQY
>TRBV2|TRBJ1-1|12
ASKGVGVETEAF
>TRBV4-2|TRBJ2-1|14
ASSQDPGLYYNEQF
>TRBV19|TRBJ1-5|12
ASISRGSNQPQH
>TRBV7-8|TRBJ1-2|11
ASSLAQNYGYT
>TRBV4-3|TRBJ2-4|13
ASSRTGDAKNIQY
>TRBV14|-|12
ASSPRTGGHEQY
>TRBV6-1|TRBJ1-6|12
ASSWTGGNSPLH
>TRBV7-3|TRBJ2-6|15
ASSPGQGRSGANVLT
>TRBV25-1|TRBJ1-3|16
ASSTPPQDGSSGNTIY